The entry below gives a single T cell receptor beta chain sequence along with its context. This clonotype showed up many times. There is no known antigen for this receptor. A read error may be the cause here, since a much bigger clone is one base away. This entry is derived from a study of T cells in Graves' hyperthyroidism and ophthalmopathy (dated by TCRdb to the late 2010s). Turning to the overall study: Peripheral blood was sampled at the time of initial diagnosis, prior to any treatment. Prospective prediction of ophthalmopathy was tested in an independent validation cohort of approximately 18 hyperthyroidism patients and 17 patients who later progressed to ophthalmopathy. TCR V-J signatures able to tell the groups apart were searched for in a discovery cohort of more than 90 patients, of whom roughly 42 had Graves' ophthalmopathy and roughly 59 had stable Graves' hyperthyroidism. TCR Vbeta CDR3 sequencing of 130 to 150 peripheral blood samples (over 40 ophthalmopathy, some 75 hyperthyroidism and roughly 17 progressor patients) is reported in the paper. After sampling, hyperthyroidism patients received methimazole starting at 30 mg daily, and ophthalmopathy patients received high-dose intravenous methylprednisolone. Thyroid tissue and blood T-cell repertoires from more than five Graves' hyperthyroidism patients were also compared in the study. The 85 to 100 discovery patients were randomly split 7:3 into training and test sets. Broad study findings and their caveats: Sample size was not statistically predetermined, and investigators were not blinded to group allocation. In validation, the model predicted progression to ophthalmopathy a median of about 6 months before onset, with about 67% sensitivity and just under 75% specificity. Most expanded thyroid clonotypes (frequency above 0.001) were also detected in blood, suggesting blood repertoires may reflect thyroid immune responses. In cross-validation, a model built on a 13 V-J signature told ophthalmopathy apart from stable hyperthyroidism with under 90% sensitivity and about 81% specificity, and in testing the same model reached 80%/75%.

The TCR beta CDR3 regions were amplified from RNA transcripts. For the first round of RT-PCR on the TCR CDR3, the HTBI primer set was used together with the Qiagen OneStep RT-PCR kit. Libraries were constructed in a second round of multiplex PCR, after which size selection and purification were performed. Paired-end sequencing of the libraries was performed with 100 bp reads on an Illumina HiSeq2000. The authors processed their data as follows. Raw data were processed with SOAPnuke, discarding reads with adapters, uncalled bases, mean Phred below 15, or no exact constant-primer or identifier match. High-quality paired reads were merged using COPE v1.2.5, and each unique nucleotide sequence was defined as a clonotype. MiTCR v1.1 was used to align clonotypes to the IMGT TRBV, TRBD and TRBJ reference segments. Analysis was restricted to V-J combinations with a frequency above 0.0001, which covered roughly 99% of repertoires. The TCS score was defined as the ratio of F50 (clonal expansion) to E x V (chaos), calculated using BLOSUM62-based TCRdist between CDR3 peptides within each V-J. Welch's t-statistics and random forest reduced around 550 V-J features to 10 to 15, which were used in a naive Bayes classifier (R e1071). TCRdb's own reprocessing of the public reads used fastp at Q25 and MiXCR and kept productive beta chains. Each CDR3 protein appears once, grouped with its most common genes and DNA. These V and J calls derive from TCRdb rather than the authors' analysis. This sample comprises about 280,000 distinct CDR3 sequences, less than 30% of them detected only once. The ten largest clones represent about 25% of the sample.

The hyperthyroidism patients were between 18 and 65 years old and newly diagnosed, with a disease duration of less than 2 months. Exclusion was applied to patients with uncontrolled infections, other autoimmune diseases, pregnancy or lactation. Diagnoses were based on clinical symptoms, serum thyroxine and TRAb, thyroid ultrasound and orbital computed tomography. Blood from progressor patients was drawn when they were first diagnosed with hyperthyroidism, before any ophthalmopathy symptoms appeared. PBMCs were separated from 8 to 10 ml of fresh peripheral blood using Ficoll-Paque density gradient centrifugation. Progressor patients were defined as those initially diagnosed with Graves' hyperthyroidism in whom ophthalmopathy developed during follow-up. Total RNA was extracted using Trizol reagent, and RNA quality was assessed on an Agilent 2100 Bioanalyzer. Sequencing was performed on blood. The sequence derives from a man between 40 and 49 years old with Graves' hyperthyroidism that later progressed to Graves' ophthalmopathy.

The nucleotide sequence reads as follows: TGTGCCAGCATCGGGGGGGGAGTGAAGAAAAACACTGAAGTTTTCTTT. This is translated as CASIGGGVKKNTEVFF. Recombination joined TRBV2 with TRBJ1-1, with TRBD1 perhaps the D gene, on 5 matching bases. The germline V gene sets CDR1 to SNHLY and CDR2 to FYNNEI. The CDR3, from cysteine to phenylalanine, totals 16 residues. Of the read, only the CDR3 DNA is kept; its 48 bases are in frame from base 1.